This T cell receptor (beta chain) emerged from a study of T cell responses to AZD1222 COVID-19 vaccine. Regarding this clone: Its antigen is currently unknown.

Per germline, CDR1 SGHNT and CDR2 YYREEE (reference sequence). The V and J ends lost 3 bases and 7 bases, in that order; junction bases with no gene match: 14. The CDR3 loop spans 18 amino acids. Study-wide points: Baseline seropositivity occurred in only 5 to 7 AZD1222 recipients.

Data came from immunoSEQ multiplex PCR; TCRdb stores just in-frame clones and leaves some out. Of under 150,000 clones in the sample, approximately 87% were seen once. The sequences come from peripheral blood, collected 28 days after the second AZD1222 dose. The TCR originated in an adult who received the AZD1222 COVID-19 vaccine. The chain uses TRBV5-4 and TRBJ1-6; TRBD1 matches 9 bases. In nucleotides, the CDR3 is TGTGCCAGCAGCTCTAAGGGGGGACAGGGAATATTAAATTCACCCCTCCACTTT. Protein sequence: CASSSKGGQGILNSPLHF.